The source of this TCR beta chain is a study of control samples from healthy donors and cancer patients (dated by TCRdb to 2020 to 2022). The library came from the immunoSEQ multiplex PCR assay. Sourced from immuneACCESS, this table was stored by TCRdb with only in-frame sequences that have V and J called. A share of the clones is absent; for the studies checked, an unresolved V gene accounts for under half, and the remainder has no known explanation. Across this sample there are around 72,000 clones, with about four fifths seen only once. The top ten hold approximately 15% of the sample. Regarding this clone: The clone's antigen remains unknown. Within one base of it there is no much larger clone, and no base qualities were kept.

From cysteine to phenylalanine, the CDR3 is 15 amino acids long. Only CDR3 DNA remains: 45 bases, in frame from the first base. Deletion took 5 bases off V and 7 bases off J, with a span of 15 bases between the germline ends. CDR1 and CDR2 were assigned from the germline V gene (reference sequence) as SEHNR and FQNEAQ. Sequencing was carried out using blood. The clonotype comes from a man between 45 and 60 years old in good health. The chain is encoded by TRBV7-9 joined to TRBJ1-6; the D gene is perhaps TRBD1, from 6 matching bases. The DNA reads TGTGCCAGCAGCCCACGGGACATCAAAAATTCACCCCTCCACTTT. The resulting protein is CASSPRDIKNSPLHF.